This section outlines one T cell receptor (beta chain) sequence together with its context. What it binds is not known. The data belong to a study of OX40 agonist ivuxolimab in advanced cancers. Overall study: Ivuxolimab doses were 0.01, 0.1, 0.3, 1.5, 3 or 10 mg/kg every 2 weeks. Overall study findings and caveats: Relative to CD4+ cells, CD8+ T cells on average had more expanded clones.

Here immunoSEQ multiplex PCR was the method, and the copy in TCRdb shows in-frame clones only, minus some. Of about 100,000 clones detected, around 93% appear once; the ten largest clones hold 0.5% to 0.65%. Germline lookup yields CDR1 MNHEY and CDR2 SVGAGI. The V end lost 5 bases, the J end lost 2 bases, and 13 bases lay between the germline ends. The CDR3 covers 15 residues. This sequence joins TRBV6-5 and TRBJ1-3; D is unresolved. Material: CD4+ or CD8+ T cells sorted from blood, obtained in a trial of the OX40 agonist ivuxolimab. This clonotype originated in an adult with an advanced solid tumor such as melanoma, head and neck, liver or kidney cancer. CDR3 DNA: TGTGCCAGCAGTCACCGGACGGAGACTGGAAACACCATATATTTT. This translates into CASSHRTETGNTIYF.